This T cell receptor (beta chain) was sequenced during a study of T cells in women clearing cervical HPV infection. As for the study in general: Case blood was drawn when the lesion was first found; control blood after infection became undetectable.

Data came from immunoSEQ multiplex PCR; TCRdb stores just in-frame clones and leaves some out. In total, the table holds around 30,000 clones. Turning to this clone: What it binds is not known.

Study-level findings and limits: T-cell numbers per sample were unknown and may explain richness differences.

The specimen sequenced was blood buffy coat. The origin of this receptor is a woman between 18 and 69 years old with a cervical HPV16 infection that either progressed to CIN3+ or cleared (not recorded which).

Here the CDR3 reads CASSLMPGESEKLFF. Partial CDR3 DNA: TGCGCCAGCAGCTTGATGCCAGGGGAAAGCGAAAAG. The chain has TRBV5-1 and TRBJ2-2; perhaps TRBD1 as D (6 bases). The CDR3 goes on 3 residues after the read ends, and that part is filled in from the germline J gene. Germline V gene sequence: CDR1 SGHRS, CDR2 YFSETQ. The CDR3 consists of 15 residues.